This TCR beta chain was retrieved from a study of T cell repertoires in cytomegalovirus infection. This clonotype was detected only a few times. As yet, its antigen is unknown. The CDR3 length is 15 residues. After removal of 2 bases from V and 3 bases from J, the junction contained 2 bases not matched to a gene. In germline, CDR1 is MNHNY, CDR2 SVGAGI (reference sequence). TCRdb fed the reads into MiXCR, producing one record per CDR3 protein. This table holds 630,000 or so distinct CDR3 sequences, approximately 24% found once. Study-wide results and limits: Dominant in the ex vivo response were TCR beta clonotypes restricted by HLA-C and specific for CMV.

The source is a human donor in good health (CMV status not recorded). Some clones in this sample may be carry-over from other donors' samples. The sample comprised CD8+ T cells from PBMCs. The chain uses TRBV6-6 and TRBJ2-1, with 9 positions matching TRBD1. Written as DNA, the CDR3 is TGTGCCAGCAGTTACCGGACAGGGGACTACAATGAGCAGTTCTTC. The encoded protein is CASSYRTGDYNEQFF.